These T cell receptor beta chains were read from a single sample in a study of cytomegalovirus exposure and HLA in healthy donors. TCRdb's table, derived via immunoSEQ multiplex PCR, lists solely in-frame clones and lacks some. The data show 30,000 to 45,000 clones, with around 84% seen just once and about 3.5% held by the top ten. Sequenced sample: PBMCs. These TCRs come from a woman under 30 in good health and CMV-seronegative. Each CDR3 is given with its conserved first and last residue. A D gene is named only where the DNA matches it firmly. The size entry is marked missing in some rows and otherwise reads once, few, many or a size class.

CDR3 DNA,CDR3 protein,clone size,V gene,D gene,J gene
TGTGCCAGCAGCCCGCGGGGAGGGAGTTTCGAGCAGTACTTC,CASSPRGGSFEQYF,.,TRBV7-6,TRBD2,TRBJ2-7
TGTGCCAGTTCCGAAAAACGCGAGGAGCAGTACTTC,CASSEKREEQYF,.,TRBV19,.,TRBJ2-7
TGCGCCAGCAGCCTTAGGACTAGCGGGGGGGCAAATAATGAGCAGTTCTTC,CASSLRTSGGANNEQFF,.,TRBV5-1,TRBD2,TRBJ2-1
TGTGCCAGCAGCTCCCGGGACACTGAAGCTTTCTTT,CASSSRDTEAFF,.,TRBV5-6,.,TRBJ1-1
TGTGCCAGCAGCTTTTTATCGGGAAACACTGAAGCTTTCTTT,CASSFLSGNTEAFF,.,TRBV5-4,.,TRBJ1-1
TGTGCCAGCAGTTACTCGAACACGGGTAATGAAAAACTGTTTTTT,CASSYSNTGNEKLFF,few,TRBV6-5,.,TRBJ1-4
TGTGCCAGCTCACGGGACAGCTCCTACAATGAGCAGTTCTTC,CASSRDSSYNEQFF,.,TRBV18,TRBD1,TRBJ2-1
TGTGCCAGTGCCTCAGGGAACTATGGCTACACCTTC,CASASGNYGYTF,.,TRBV7-9,.,TRBJ1-2
TGTGCCAGCAGCGTAGTGCAGGGTGACACTGAAGCTTTCTTT,CASSVVQGDTEAFF,.,TRBV9,.,TRBJ1-1
TGCGCCAGCAGCCGGCGGGACAGGGGGACCTCCTACGAGCAGTACTTC,CASSRRDRGTSYEQYF,few,TRBV4-1,TRBD1,TRBJ2-7
TGCGCCAGCAGCCAAGATTCGGGGGTCCACAATGAGCAGTTCTTC,CASSQDSGVHNEQFF,.,TRBV4-1,.,TRBJ2-1
TGTGCCAGCAGTGAATTCCAGGCTAGCTTAGCCGGGGAGCTGTTTTTT,CASSEFQASLAGELFF,.,TRBV25-1,.,TRBJ2-2
TGTGCCAGCAGCCCCGCGGGGGCCGGCTATGGCTACACCTTC,CASSPAGAGYGYTF,.,TRBV27,.,TRBJ1-2
TGTGCCAGCAGTTCCGCGGGGAAGGGCCAAGAGACCCAGTACTTC,CASSSAGKGQETQYF,.,TRBV27,.,TRBJ2-5
TGTGCCAGCGGAGCCCCCGAGCAGTACTTC,CASGAPEQYF,.,TRBV28,.,TRBJ2-7
TGCGCCAGCAGCCAAGGGGGAAGCGGGAGTTCCTACGAGCAGTACTTC,CASSQGGSGSSYEQYF,.,TRBV4-1,TRBD2,TRBJ2-7
TGTGCCAGCAGCCAAGGGCCGACCCAGTACTTC,CASSQGPTQYF,.,TRBV14,.,TRBJ2-5
TGTGCCAGCACCTTAGATCAGGGTTTCGGCTACACCTTC,CASTLDQGFGYTF,few,TRBV5-6,.,TRBJ1-2
TGTGCCAGCAGCCTCGTATCGGGATACGAGCAGTACTTC,CASSLVSGYEQYF,.,TRBV14,.,TRBJ2-7
TGCAGCGTTGACCGGGTTAATCGTTGGGGGGACACTGAAGCTTTCTTT,CSVDRVNRWGDTEAFF,.,TRBV29-1,.,TRBJ1-1
TGTGCCAGCAGTACTCCGGGGTTGGGGGAGACCCAGTACTTC,CASSTPGLGETQYF,.,TRBV27,.,TRBJ2-5
TGTGCCAGCAGCGGCCGGGTTGACACTGAAGCTTTCTTT,CASSGRVDTEAFF,.,TRBV7-2,.,TRBJ1-1
TGTGCCTGGAGTGTAGCAGGGCTGAACACTGAAGCTTTCTTT,CAWSVAGLNTEAFF,.,TRBV30,.,TRBJ1-1
TGTGCCAGCAGCTTAGATCAGAACCGCTACGAGCAGTACTTC,CASSLDQNRYEQYF,once,TRBV5-4,.,TRBJ2-7
TGTGCCAGCAGCGGGACAGGGGGCGCGGGTACCGGGGAGCTGTTTTTT,CASSGTGGAGTGELFF,few,TRBV9,TRBD1,TRBJ2-2
TGTGCCAGTGGCCATGTGGGGAGGGTCAATCAGCCCCAGCATTTT,CASGHVGRVNQPQHF,.,TRBV19,.,TRBJ1-5
TGTGCCAGCAGCCCGACAGGATTTTTAGACTATGGCTACACCTTC,CASSPTGFLDYGYTF,.,TRBV6-5,.,TRBJ1-2
TGTGCCTGGAGTATTAGCGGGAGGGCCTTGGAGGAGCAGTACTTC,CAWSISGRALEEQYF,.,TRBV30,TRBD2,TRBJ2-5
TGTGCCAGCACCACTCGGGGAGAGACCTATGGCTACACCTTC,CASTTRGETYGYTF,once,TRBV25-1,.,TRBJ1-2
TGTGCCAGCAGCTTACGACAGAACGACAATGAGCAGTTCTTC,CASSLRQNDNEQFF,.,TRBV7-3,.,TRBJ2-1
TGTGCCAGTAGTTCCAATTGGGACAGAGGGGCGGGTAGCAATCAGCCCCAGCATTTT,CASSSNWDRGAGSNQPQHF,.,TRBV19,TRBD1,TRBJ1-5
TGTGCCAGCAGTCAACACCGGGACAGTCCTTATGGCTACACCTTC,CASSQHRDSPYGYTF,.,TRBV6-5,TRBD1,TRBJ1-2
TGTGCCAGCAGTCGCAGGCTTGGGACTAGCGGGAGTGTGTCCTACAATGAGCAGTTCTTC,CASSRRLGTSGSVSYNEQFF,.,TRBV7-3,TRBD2,TRBJ2-1